A selection of T cell receptor beta chains follows, all from one sample in a study of CD8+ T cells in alopecia areata. Sequencing used immunoSEQ multiplex PCR; TCRdb keeps in-frame clones, though not all of them. The sample carries 90,000 to 130,000 clones, 58% recorded once. Sequencing input: NKG2D-low CD8+ T cells sorted from blood. These receptors all stem from a human donor with alopecia areata. CDR3s include the opening cysteine and the closing phenylalanine or tryptophan. Fields, in order: V gene, clone size, D gene, J gene, CDR3 DNA, CDR3 protein. D genes are given only for firm matches. The listing skips clone size in some rows; elsewhere it reads once, few, many or a size class.

TRBV7-2	once	NA	TRBJ2-1	TGTGCCAGCAGCTTACATTCCGGGGGCGCCTTCAATGAGCAGTTCTTC	CASSLHSGGAFNEQFF
TRBV5-1	NA	TRBD1	TRBJ1-1	TGCGCCAGCAGCTTAGGACAGGGCCTTTGGGTTGACACTGAAGCTTTCTTT	CASSLGQGLWVDTEAFF
TRBV19	few	NA	TRBJ1-1	TGTGCCAGTAGTAGCCTCGGGGGGGCCGGCACTGAAGCTTTCTTT	CASSSLGGAGTEAFF
TRBV7-8	medium-sized	NA	TRBJ1-5	TGTGCCAGCAGCTTAGGTGGTCAGCCCCAGCATTTT	CASSLGGQPQHF
TRBV6-5	NA	NA	TRBJ2-7	TGTGCCAGCAGCTCTAGAAACGAGCAGTACTTC	CASSSRNEQYF
TRBV28	NA	TRBD1	TRBJ2-7	TGTGCCAGCAGTCTAACAGGGGACATAACTACCTACGAGCAGTACTTC	CASSLTGDITTYEQYF
TRBV28	NA	NA	TRBJ2-7	TGTGCCAGCAGTTTCCCCCAAAACCCCGTTTCCCCAACCTACGAGCAGTACTTC	CASSFPQNPVSPTYEQYF
TRBV2	NA	NA	TRBJ1-6	TGTGCCAGCAGTGATAGTTCCAATTTAGGATCACCCCTCCACTTT	CASSDSSNLGSPLHF
TRBV13	once	NA	TRBJ1-2	TGTGCCAGCAGCCCGGACAGACAACACAGCTTAACCAACTATGGCTACACCTTC	CASSPDRQHSLTNYGYTF
TRBV2	NA	NA	TRBJ2-2	TGTGCCAGCAGTGACAGGATTAACACCGGGGAGCTGTTTTTT	CASSDRINTGELFF
TRBV9	NA	NA	TRBJ2-3	TGTGCCAGCAGCTCGCGGGATACGCAGTATTTT	CASSSRDTQYF
TRBV5-6	NA	NA	TRBJ2-1	TGTGCCAGCAGCTTGGGACTTATCTACAATGAGCAGTTCTTC	CASSLGLIYNEQFF
TRBV7-6	NA	NA	TRBJ1-3	TGTGCCAGCAGCTTAGGAGGGGAGGAAAACACCATATATTTT	CASSLGGEENTIYF
TRBV27	many	NA	TRBJ2-5	TGTGCCAGCAGTCGGGTGGTCCAAGAGACCCAGTACTTC	CASSRVVQETQYF
TRBV28	NA	NA	TRBJ2-1	TGTGCCAGCAGACCCAGGGCCCCTTCCTACAATGAGCAGTTCTTC	CASRPRAPSYNEQFF
TRBV2	NA	NA	TRBJ1-5	TGTGCCAGCAGGAGTGGAGGCCCCAATCAGCCCCAGCATTTT	CASRSGGPNQPQHF
TRBV29-1	once	TRBD1	TRBJ1-1	TGCAGCGTTGAGGGGTGGACAGGGAACACTGAAGCTTTCTTT	CSVEGWTGNTEAFF
TRBV4-1	NA	NA	TRBJ2-7	TGCGCCAGCAGCCTCGTCATAGGGGCCATCTACGAGCAGTACTTC	CASSLVIGAIYEQYF
TRBV5-1	NA	TRBD2	TRBJ2-7	TGCGCCAGCAGGACTAGCGGGACAAACGAGCAGTACTTC	CASRTSGTNEQYF
TRBV14	NA	NA	TRBJ1-1	TGTGCCAGCAGCCTTACAGAGATCACTGAAGCTTTCTTT	CASSLTEITEAFF
TRBV5-1	few	TRBD2	TRBJ2-1	TGCGCCAGCAGCTTAAAAGCTAGCGGGAGTTCCTACAATGAGCAGTTCTTC	CASSLKASGSSYNEQFF
TRBV13	NA	TRBD1	TRBJ2-3	TGTGCCAGCAGCCGTGACAGGGTAGGAACAGATACGCAGTATTTT	CASSRDRVGTDTQYF
TRBV4-1	few	NA	TRBJ2-7	TGCGCCAGCAGCCAAGAGGCCAGAGATTCCTACGAGCAGTACTTC	CASSQEARDSYEQYF
TRBV27	NA	NA	TRBJ2-7	TGTGCCAGCAGTTTAAGGGTCTGGTACGAGCAGTACTTC	CASSLRVWYEQYF